The 32 T cell receptor beta chains listed next were all sequenced from one sample in a study of OX40 agonist ivuxolimab in advanced cancers. The protocol was immunoSEQ multiplex PCR, while the TCRdb copy is restricted to in-frame clones and leaves out a portion. This table holds over 45,000 clones, around nine tenths found once. Sequences were derived from CD4+ or CD8+ T cells sorted from blood, sampled in a trial of the OX40 agonist ivuxolimab. All receptors derive from an adult with an advanced solid tumor such as melanoma, head and neck, liver or kidney cancer.

The genes are TRBV7-8 and TRBJ1-2; D is perhaps TRBD1 (6 bases). V was cut by 0 bases and J by 9 bases, with 14 bases left in between. The CDR3 runs to 14 residues. Germline lookup yields CDR1 SGHVS and CDR2 FQNEAQ. In DNA form, the CDR3 reads TGTGCCAGCAGCTTAGCCGGGGGCCCCTTCCGCTACACCTTC. Amino acids: CASSLAGGPFRYTF.

This clone was seen only once. The rearrangement links TRBV28 to TRBJ1-6; D is unclear. The CDR3 covers 13 residues. The V and J ends lost 8 bases and 7 bases respectively, with 12 bases between them. Germline loops: CDR1 MDHEN, CDR2 SYDVKM. The CDR3 sequence is CASGQVPNSPLHF. The CDR3 nucleotides are TGTGCCAGCGGGCAGGTCCCCAATTCACCCCTCCACTTT.

This chain joins TRBV5-5 and TRBJ2-7, with D unresolved. Trimming stripped 4 bases from V and 6 bases from J, with 11 bases between. Germline V gene lookup returns CDR1 SGHKS and CDR2 YYEKEE (reference sequence). The CDR3 consists of 12 residues. DNA of the CDR3: TGTGCCAGCAGCAGCTTTTTAGGCGAGCAGTACTTC. Translating gives CASSSFLGEQYF.

The CDR3 protein is CASTLGRTQESYEQYF. Here the CDR3 DNA reads TGTGCCAGCACCCTAGGGAGGACACAGGAGTCCTACGAGCAGTACTTC. This rearrangement joins TRBV2 to TRBJ2-7, with D maybe TRBD2 (6 bases). V lost 7 bases, J lost 1 base, and 20 bases lay in between. The CDR3 spans 16 residues. CDR1 and CDR2 (germline): SNHLY, FYNNEI.

The V and J genes are TRBV29-1 and TRBJ2-5; 10 bases agree with TRBD1. The CDR3 sequence is 12 residues long. The junction had 5 bases not matched to a gene; V was cut back by 8 bases and J by 5 bases. The germline V gene encodes CDR1 SQVTM and CDR2 ANQGSEA. The CDR3 spells CSYDRGLETQYF. The CDR3 DNA follows: TGCAGCTACGACAGGGGGCTTGAGACCCAGTACTTC. Full variable domain (outside the CDR3, taken from reference TRBV29-1 and TRBJ2-5): SAVISQKPSRDICQRGTSLTIQCQVDSQVTMMFWYRQQPGQSLTLIATANQGSEATYESGFVIDKFPISRPNLTFSTLTVSNMSPEDSSIYLCSYDRGLETQYFGPGTRLLVL.

This clone has only a few counts. The rearrangement uses TRBV5-5 and TRBJ1-1, with D perhaps TRBD1 (5 bases). Trimming shortened V by 2 bases and J by 1 base, and 12 bases separated the two germline ends. This CDR3 is built from 15 residues. Germline V CDR1 and CDR2: SGHKS, YYEKEE (reference sequence). The CDR3 is CASSLVAGSNTEAFF. Written as DNA, the CDR3 is TGTGCCAGCAGCTTAGTTGCAGGGTCGAACACTGAAGCTTTCTTT.

The CDR3 region has the DNA TGTGCCAGCTCACCAAACTGGGGTTCCGGGGAGCTGTTTTTT. This sequence encodes CASSPNWGSGELFF. V and J are TRBV18 and TRBJ2-2; D is undetermined. V lost 2 bases and J 6 bases, leaving 10 bases between the germline ends. From germline, CDR1 is KGHSH and CDR2 LQKENI. This CDR3 has 14 residues. Based on the CDR3 plus reference TRBV18 and TRBJ2-2, the full variable domain is NAGVMQNPRHLVRRRGQEARLRCSPMKGHSHVYWYRQLPEEGLKFMVYLQKENIIDESGMPKERFSAEFPKEGPSILRIQQVVRGDSAAYFCASSPNWGSGELFFGEGSRLTVL.

This chain joins TRBV28 and TRBJ2-7, with 9 bases matching TRBD2. The CDR3 length is 14 residues. Germline lookup yields CDR1 MDHEN and CDR2 SYDVKM. The ends lost 3 bases at V and 3 bases at J; junction bases unmatched: 3. CDR3 DNA sequence: TGTGCCAGCAGTTTCGTTAGCGGGAGCTACGAGCAGTACTTC. Residues: CASSFVSGSYEQYF.

The V gene is TRBV6-1, the J gene TRBJ2-2, with 7 bases lining up with TRBD2. V trimming: 2 bases; J trimming: 5 bases; junction bases outside the gene matches: 5. There are 15 residues in the CDR3. Germline V gives CDR1 MNHNS, CDR2 SASEGT. The CDR3: CASSERRERTGELFF. CDR3 DNA: TGTGCCAGCAGTGAAAGGCGGGAGAGGACCGGGGAGCTGTTTTTT.

The chain is built from TRBV28 and TRBJ2-7, with 9 bases matching TRBD1. Germline CDR1 is MDHEN and CDR2 is SYDVKM. V shed 3 bases and J 6 bases; nucleotides not matched to a gene: 15. The CDR3 has 17 amino acids. For the CDR3, the DNA is TGTGCCAGCAGTTTGCCCAGCCCGGGACAGGGTGCGTTCGAGCAGTACTTC. Translating it yields CASSLPSPGQGAFEQYF.

The J gene is TRBJ1-1, the V gene TRBV28, with TRBD1 as a possible D gene (5 bases). CDR3 size: 18 residues. CDR1 and CDR2 from the germline V gene are MDHEN and SYDVKM. V lost 5 bases to trimming and J lost 0 bases, with 22 bases between them. CDR3 residues: CASSAPWPGPLMNTEAFF. The DNA of the CDR3 is TGTGCCAGCAGTGCCCCCTGGCCAGGGCCCCTCATGAACACTGAAGCTTTCTTT. Filled out from reference TRBV28 and TRBJ1-1, the complete variable domain reads DVKVTQSSRYLVKRTGEKVFLECVQDMDHENMFWYRQDPGLGLRLIYFSYDVKMKEKGDIPEGYSVSREKKERFSLILESASTNQTSMYLCASSAPWPGPLMNTEAFFGQGTRLTVV.

Here the CDR3 DNA reads TGTGCCAGCAGTTTTACGGGCTATCAGCCCCAGCATTTT. Translation gives CASSFTGYQPQHF. The chain employs TRBV28 and TRBJ1-5, with D uncertain. The CDR3 is 13 residues long. The germline V and J ends were trimmed by 3 bases and 5 bases, with 8 bases remaining between them. CDR1 is MDHEN and CDR2 is SYDVKM in the germline V gene. Together with reference TRBV28 and TRBJ1-5, the CDR3 gives the full variable domain: DVKVTQSSRYLVKRTGEKVFLECVQDMDHENMFWYRQDPGLGLRLIYFSYDVKMKEKGDIPEGYSVSREKKERFSLILESASTNQTSMYLCASSFTGYQPQHFGDGTRLSIL.

The chain carries TRBV7-9 and TRBJ1-1, with no clear D. The CDR3 loop spans 13 amino acids. Germline V lookup: CDR1 SEHNR, CDR2 FQNEAQ (reference sequence). V was pared by 2 bases and J by 1 base, with 5 bases between. CDR3 loop: CASSLQGNTEAFF. CDR3 bases: TGTGCCAGCAGCTTACAAGGGAACACTGAAGCTTTCTTT.

V is TRBV2 and J is TRBJ2-1; D remains unclear. With 2 bases removed from V and 2 bases from J, the gap between germline ends came to 10 bases. CDR1 SNHLY and CDR2 FYNNEI come from the germline V gene. CDR3 length: 15 residues. The DNA of the CDR3 is TGTGCCAGCAGTGAACCTAGGTACCCCTACAATGAGCAGTTCTTC. Translation: CASSEPRYPYNEQFF. The full variable domain, completed using reference TRBV2 and TRBJ2-1, is EPEVTQTPSHQVTQMGQEVILRCVPISNHLYFYWYRQILGQKVEFLVSFYNNEISEKSEIFDDQFSVERPDGSNFTLKIRSTKLEDSAMYFCASSEPRYPYNEQFFGPGTRLTVL.

The chain recombines TRBV19 with TRBJ2-2; tentatively, D is TRBD1 (5 bases). The CDR3 extends over 14 amino acids. From germline, CDR1 is LNHDA and CDR2 SQIVND (reference sequence). V lost 7 bases and J lost 0, with 9 bases in between. The CDR3 DNA is TGTGCCAGTAAGGAACAGGCGAACACCGGGGAGCTGTTTTTT. Its translation is CASKEQANTGELFF. The full variable domain, rest sourced from reference TRBV19 and TRBJ2-2, is DGGITQSPKYLFRKEGQNVTLSCEQNLNHDAMYWYRQDPGQGLRLIYYSQIVNDFQKGDIAEGYSVSREKKESFPLTVTSAQKNPTAFYLCASKEQANTGELFFGEGSRLTVL.

The sample holds one count of this clone. The rearrangement uses TRBV27 and TRBJ2-4; tentative D call: TRBD2 (6 bases). The germline V gene encodes CDR1 MNHEY and CDR2 SMNVEV (reference sequence). The CDR3 length is 17 residues. V was pared by 0 bases and J by 1 base, with 13 bases between. CDR3 sequence: CASSLSVAGRAKNIQYF. The CDR3, as DNA: TGTGCCAGCAGTTTATCGGTGGCAGGGAGGGCCAAAAACATTCAGTACTTC.

This chain connects TRBV25-1 to TRBJ1-2; TRBD1 matches at 10 bases. CDR1 is MGHDK, CDR2 SYGVNS, per germline. Unmatched junction bases numbered 7, after V lost 4 bases and J lost 5 bases. The CDR3 has 15 amino acids. CDR3 DNA sequence: TGTGCCAGCAGTGGACCGGACAGGGGGAATTATGGCTACACCTTC. Translation: CASSGPDRGNYGYTF.

This clone was counted once. The rearrangement links TRBV5-1 to TRBJ1-5; D is possibly TRBD1 (5 bases). Germline CDR1 and CDR2: SGHRS and YFSETQ. There are 15 residues in the CDR3. Trimming removed 0 bases from V and 6 bases from J, with 13 bases in between. The chain's CDR3 is CASSLGRGRIQPQHF. CDR3 bases: TGCGCCAGCAGCTTGGGGCGGGGCAGGATTCAGCCCCAGCATTTT.

The chain couples TRBV14 to TRBJ1-6; no clear D. Trimming shortened V by 3 bases and J by 8 bases, and 11 bases separated the two germline ends. Looked up from germline, CDR1 is SGHDN and CDR2 is FVKESK. This CDR3 region has 14 residues. CDR3 protein: CASSQSSIDSPLHF. In DNA, the CDR3 is TGTGCCAGCAGCCAGTCGTCAATTGATTCACCCCTCCACTTT.

The chain recombines TRBV28 with TRBJ2-5; 9 bases are a match to TRBD2. The length of the CDR3 is 14 residues. Germline V gene data show CDR1 as MDHEN and CDR2 as SYDVKM. The trim removed 3 bases at V and 2 bases at J, leaving 1 base unmatched. CDR3 in amino acids: CASSLREGQETQYF. CDR3 bases: TGTGCCAGCAGTTTGCGGGAGGGGCAAGAGACCCAGTACTTC.

The chain uses TRBV5-4 and TRBJ2-4, with TRBD1 as a possible D gene (6 bases). This CDR3 is 14 amino acids long. Per germline, CDR1 SGHNT and CDR2 YYREEE (reference sequence). The ends were cut back, 1 base at V and 2 bases at J, with 7 bases in the middle. The CDR3 DNA follows: TGTGCCAGCAGCTTGCAGGGGTCCAAAAACATTCAGTACTTC. This gives the protein CASSLQGSKNIQYF.

The chain joins TRBV6-1 to TRBJ2-2, with 9 bases identical to TRBD2. CDR1 MNHNS and CDR2 SASEGT come from the germline V gene. The CDR3 sequence is 15 residues long. V gave up 5 bases and J gave up 1 base; unmatched junction bases: 2. CDR3 sequence (DNA): TGTGCCAGCAGTACAGCGGGAGGGAACACCGGGGAGCTGTTTTTT. This encodes CASSTAGGNTGELFF.

The chain combines TRBV6-1 with TRBJ2-7; D gene uncertain. CDR3 length: 14 amino acids. The germline V gene encodes CDR1 MNHNS and CDR2 SASEGT. The V and J ends lost 3 bases and 1 base respectively, with 10 bases between them. CDR3 DNA sequence: TGTGCCAGCAGTGAGCGGAGCCAGTCCTACGAGCAGTACTTC. Residues: CASSERSQSYEQYF.

The chain couples TRBV10-3 to TRBJ2-1; possible D gene TRBD2, 6 bases. V lost 3 bases, J lost 0 bases, and 12 bases lay in between. Germline CDR1 and CDR2: ENHRY and SYGVKD. This CDR3 spans 16 amino acids. The CDR3 DNA is TGTGCCATCAGTGATATACGGGGGAGCTCCTACAATGAGCAGTTCTTC. It codes for CAISDIRGSSYNEQFF.

V usage is TRBV19 and J usage is TRBJ2-1, with 10 bases that match TRBD2. The trim removed 6 bases at V and 6 bases at J, leaving 2 bases unmatched. This CDR3 has 13 residues. The germline V gene has CDR1 LNHDA and CDR2 SQIVND (reference sequence). CDR3 sequence: CASSLAGVNEQFF. The CDR3 DNA sequence: TGTGCCAGTAGCCTAGCGGGAGTCAATGAGCAGTTCTTC.

The CDR3 here is CAGQRPGRNQPQHF. The CDR3 coding sequence is TGTGCCGGCCAGAGGCCAGGGCGCAATCAGCCCCAGCATTTT. This rearrangement joins TRBV30 to TRBJ1-5, with D possibly TRBD1 on 5 matching bases. The CDR3 runs 14 residues. The V and J ends lost 8 bases and 2 bases respectively, with 16 bases between them. Germline CDR1 and CDR2: GTSNPN and SVGIG (reference sequence).

This chain links TRBV5-6 with TRBJ2-1; 9 nucleotides align to TRBD1. J gave up 2 bases and V 0 bases, and 3 bases lay outside the gene matches. This CDR3 contains 16 residues. From germline, CDR1 is SGHDT and CDR2 YYEEEE. The CDR3 DNA follows: TGTGCCAGCAGCTTGGACCGGGACAGGGCCTACAATGAGCAGTTCTTC. This gives the protein CASSLDRDRAYNEQFF.

The chain links TRBV6-1 to TRBJ1-1, with 7 bases aligning to TRBD1. The CDR3 sequence is 15 residues long. V gave up 2 bases and J gave up 4 bases; unmatched junction bases: 7. Germline CDR1 MNHNS, CDR2 SASEGT. For the CDR3, the DNA is TGTGCCAGCAGTGAACCGACGACAGGGAGCACTGAAGCTTTCTTT. The encoded protein is CASSEPTTGSTEAFF.

The chain has TRBV2 and TRBJ2-7, with 13 bases matching TRBD2. The CDR3 contains 18 residues. Germline CDR1 is SNHLY and CDR2 is FYNNEI. V shed 4 bases, J shed 8 bases, and the junction held 17 bases outside the gene matches. This chain's CDR3 is CASSAQPAGAGTSGKQYF. In DNA, the CDR3 is TGTGCCAGCAGTGCGCAGCCCGCCGGGGCCGGGACTAGCGGGAAGCAGTACTTC.

The J gene is TRBJ2-7, the V gene TRBV9; D perhaps matches TRBD2 (8 bases). This CDR3 comprises 16 residues. Trimming took off 4 bases at V and 6 bases at J, with 23 bases between the two ends. The germline V gene has CDR1 SGDLS and CDR2 YYNGEE. The CDR3 protein is CASSPQTGGGTGEQYF. As DNA, the CDR3 is TGTGCCAGCAGCCCCCAAACGGGAGGGGGCACCGGCGAGCAGTACTTC.

The rearrangement links TRBV10-3 to TRBJ2-3; D perhaps matches TRBD1 (5 bases). Trimming cost V 7 bases and J 2 bases, with 10 bases left between them. This CDR3 is built from 13 residues. The V gene's germline CDR1 is ENHRY and CDR2 SYGVKD. The CDR3 reads CAINPTDTDTQYF. DNA for the CDR3: TGTGCCATCAACCCGACAGACACAGATACGCAGTATTTT.

The chain is built from TRBV25-1 and TRBJ2-5, with D perhaps matching TRBD2 (6 bases). The length of the CDR3 is 13 residues. The germline CDR1 and CDR2 sequences are MGHDK and SYGVNS. V was cut by 4 bases and J by 3 bases, with 9 bases left in between. The CDR3 is CASSVGGEETQYF. The DNA of the CDR3 is TGTGCCAGCAGTGTAGGAGGGGAAGAGACCCAGTACTTC.